This TCR beta chain is from a study of shared clonotypes between healthy human individuals. Germline values: CDR1 MDHEN, CDR2 SYDVKM. This CDR3 comprises 15 residues. The V and J ends lost 6 bases and 4 bases, in that order; junction bases with no gene match: 6. Profiled with immunoSEQ multiplex PCR; TCRdb holds only in-frame clones, not every one. The sample includes millions of clones, about 92% seen only once; the top ten take around 0.14%. The chain carries TRBV28 and TRBJ1-5, with 10 bases aligning to TRBD1. The sequencing input was naive CD4+ T cells sorted from blood. Subset reported: CD45RA+ positively selected. The source is a man aged 18 to 30 in good health. The CDR3 reads CASSLTGGANQPQHF. The CDR3 DNA sequence: TGTGCCAGCAGCCTGACAGGGGGCGCAAATCAGCCCCAGCATTTT. Full variable domain (missing parts from reference TRBV28 and TRBJ1-5): DVKVTQSSRYLVKRTGEKVFLECVQDMDHENMFWYRQDPGLGLRLIYFSYDVKMKEKGDIPEGYSVSREKKERFSLILESASTNQTSMYLCASSLTGGANQPQHFGDGTRLSIL.